Sequencing of this T cell receptor beta chain was carried out in a study of blood T cell repertoires in COVID-19. Across the study: COVID-19 samples from acute and convalescent phases originated in the United States, Italy and Spain. T cells, B-cell-depleted T cells, or PBMCs supplied cDNA or gDNA.

How the authors handled the data: Reference gene primer amplification gave estimated nucleated cell counts. The protocol was immunoSEQ multiplex PCR, while the TCRdb copy is restricted to in-frame clones and leaves out a portion. V and J calls and clone size come straight from that table; D and trimming were deduced from the DNA. The table records tens of thousands of clones, roughly 83% of them present only once. Losses at the gene ends were 4 bases for V and 7 bases for J; bases not matched to a gene: 14. CDR3 length: 17 amino acids. Germline V gene data show CDR1 as SGDLS and CDR2 as YYNGEE. The TCR was taken from a human donor with acute or convalescent COVID-19. The donor label of this sample is uncertain. The rearrangement links TRBV9 to TRBJ1-6, with TRBD1 matching 7 bases. Sample: peripheral blood. The CDR3 reads CASSPRGQPSLNSPLHF. CDR3 sequence (DNA): TGTGCCAGCAGCCCAAGGGGGCAGCCCAGCCTAAATTCACCCCTCCACTTT. The full variable domain, with the rest looked up from reference TRBV9 and TRBJ1-6, is DSGVTQTPKHLITATGQRVTLRCSPRSGDLSVYWYQQSLDQGLQFLIQYYNGEERAKGNILERFSAQQFPDLHSELNLSSLELGDSALYFCASSPRGQPSLNSPLHFGNGTRLTVT.